What follows describes a single TCR beta chain. Its antigen remains unidentified. The sample comes from a study of T cell repertoires in ileal Crohn's disease. Study-wide results and limits: Clonality above 26.8% at surgery always came with endoscopic recurrence.

The method was immunoSEQ multiplex PCR; TCRdb's version includes in-frame clones alone and lacks a portion of them. The sample shows approximately 8,800 clones, approximately 96% of them seen only once. The receptor's source is an adult with Crohn's disease. The sequenced sample was ileal tissue.

CDR3 region: CASSFPGRGYGYTF. CDR3 nucleotides: TGTGCCAGCAGCTTCCCGGGTAGGGGCTATGGCTACACCTTC. The chain employs TRBV5-6 and TRBJ1-2; D might be TRBD1 (5 bases). CDR1 and CDR2 from the germline V gene are SGHDT and YYEEEE. The CDR3 consists of 14 residues. V lost 2 bases and J 4 bases, leaving 12 bases between the germline ends.